The next 30 T cell receptor beta chains were all read from a single sample in a study of shared clonotypes between healthy human individuals. The method was immunoSEQ multiplex PCR; TCRdb's version includes in-frame clones alone and lacks a portion of them. The sample consists of 170,000 or so clones, approximately 61% of them appearing once. Sequencing was done on a sample of memory CD4+ T cells sorted from blood. Subset indicated: CD45RA-negative fraction. The receptors were sampled from a man aged 30-40 years in good health.

This chain connects TRBV27 to TRBJ2-3; the D is unclear. Looked up from germline, CDR1 is MNHEY and CDR2 is SMNVEV (reference sequence). This CDR3 has 14 residues. Trimming cost V 7 bases and J 2 bases, with 13 bases left between them. The CDR3 DNA reads as TGTGCCAGCAACGACAAGTACTTCACAGATACGCAGTATTTT. Translation gives CASNDKYFTDTQYF.

The chain carries TRBV7-2 and TRBJ2-7; D is possibly TRBD1 (5 bases). V was clipped by 1 base and J by 0 bases, with 7 bases between them. This CDR3 is built from 14 residues. Germline V gene sequence: CDR1 SGHTA, CDR2 FQGNSA. The CDR3 spells CASSLVDSSYEQYF. CDR3 sequence (DNA): TGTGCCAGCAGCTTAGTTGACAGCTCCTACGAGCAGTACTTC.

The chain couples TRBV9 to TRBJ2-7; 8 bases match TRBD2. J gave up 5 bases and V 0 bases, and 4 bases lay outside the gene matches. The CDR3 extends over 14 amino acids. Germline assignment: CDR1 SGDLS and CDR2 YYNGEE. The DNA of the CDR3 is TGTGCCAGCAGCGTAGGGGTAGCGGGACACGAGCAGTACTTC. This gives the protein CASSVGVAGHEQYF.

V gene TRBV5-1 combines with J gene TRBJ2-3; D tentatively fits TRBD1 or TRBD2 (5 bases each). Per the germline V gene, CDR1 is SGHRS and CDR2 is YFSETQ. CDR3 length: 12 residues. Trimming pared 4 bases from V and 6 bases from J, leaving 9 bases between. As DNA, the CDR3 is TGCGCCAGCAGCATCGAGGGGGATACGCAGTATTTT. It yields the protein CASSIEGDTQYF.

The rearrangement joins TRBV14 to TRBJ2-3; TRBD2 matches at 9 bases. Germline V gives CDR1 SGHDN, CDR2 FVKESK. The CDR3 spans 13 residues. CDR3 coding DNA: TGTGACGAGCGGGAGGCTAGCACAGATACGCAGTATTTT. As protein: CDEREASTDTQYF. Drawing the rest from reference TRBV14 and TRBJ2-3, the complete variable domain is EAGVTQFPSHSVIEKGQTVTLRCDPISGHDNLYWYRRVMGKEIKFLLHFVKESKQDESGMPNNRFLAERTGGTYSTLKVQPAELEDSGVYFCDEREASTDTQYFGPGTRLTVL.

The rearrangement joins TRBV19 to TRBJ1-5; no reliable D call. From germline, CDR1 is LNHDA and CDR2 SQIVND (reference sequence). Trimming pared 3 bases from V and 3 bases from J, leaving 3 bases between. This CDR3 has 12 residues. The CDR3 reads CASSMVNQPQHF. Written as DNA, the CDR3 is TGTGCCAGTAGTATGGTCAATCAGCCCCAGCATTTT. The full variable domain, completed using reference TRBV19 and TRBJ1-5, is DGGITQSPKYLFRKEGQNVTLSCEQNLNHDAMYWYRQDPGQGLRLIYYSQIVNDFQKGDIAEGYSVSREKKESFPLTVTSAQKNPTAFYLCASSMVNQPQHFGDGTRLSIL.

This clone has at least ten counts. V gene TRBV7-8 combines with J gene TRBJ2-1; the D is unclear. Trimming pared 5 bases from V and 7 bases from J, leaving 12 bases between. There are 13 residues in the CDR3. Germline CDR1 and CDR2: SGHVS and FQNEAQ. The CDR3 here is CASSVTMGNEQFF. The DNA for the CDR3 is TGTGCCAGCAGCGTAACGATGGGGAATGAGCAGTTCTTC.

The V and J genes are TRBV4-3 and TRBJ2-7; a weak D match, TRBD1 (5 bases). The CDR3 has 15 residues. V lost 0 bases and J lost 0, with 9 bases in between. Per the germline V gene, CDR1 is LGHNA and CDR2 is YSLEER. The DNA for the CDR3 is TGCGCCAGCAGCCAAGACCAGGGCCCCTCCTACGAGCAGTACTTC. This encodes CASSQDQGPSYEQYF.

This clone was found once. The chain carries TRBV28 and TRBJ1-2; no reliable D call. The CDR3 consists of 15 residues. Trimming removed 5 bases at V and 3 bases at J, with 16 bases between. The germline CDR1 and CDR2 sequences are MDHEN and SYDVKM. The CDR3 DNA follows: TGTGCCAGCAGTGAACCGGCGGGCAGAGACTATGGCTACACCTTC. Protein sequence: CASSEPAGRDYGYTF.

The chain joins TRBV29-1 to TRBJ2-3; TRBD2 matches at 7 bases. The CDR3 runs to 14 residues. The junction had 3 bases not matched to a gene; V was cut back by 2 bases and J by 1 base. Germline V CDR1 and CDR2: SQVTM, ANQGSEA. CDR3 residues: CSVETSAGTDTQYF. The CDR3 DNA reads TGCAGCGTTGAAACTAGCGCTGGCACAGATACGCAGTATTTT.

The rearrangement joins TRBV6-5 to TRBJ1-1, with D tentatively TRBD1 (5 bases). Trimming cost V 6 bases and J 5 bases, with 7 bases left between them. Germline CDR1 is MNHEY and CDR2 is SVGAGI. The CDR3 sequence is 11 residues long. CDR3 coding DNA: TGTGCCAGCAGCCGGGGGACTGAAGCTTTCTTT. Protein sequence: CASSRGTEAFF.

This clone is a singleton in its sample. This rearrangement joins TRBV5-5 to TRBJ2-1, with 9 bases aligning to TRBD2. The trim removed 1 base at V and 3 bases at J, leaving 2 bases unmatched. This CDR3 contains 15 residues. Germline V gene data show CDR1 as SGHKS and CDR2 as YYEKEE (reference sequence). CDR3 loop: CASSLRLAVYNEQFF. CDR3 in DNA: TGTGCCAGCAGCTTGAGACTAGCGGTCTACAATGAGCAGTTCTTC. Together with reference TRBV5-5 and TRBJ2-1, the CDR3 gives the full variable domain: DAGVTQSPTHLIKTRGQQVTLRCSPISGHKSVSWYQQVLGQGPQFIFQYYEKEERGRGNFPDRFSARQFPNYSSELNVNALLLGDSALYLCASSLRLAVYNEQFFGPGTRLTVL.

The chain recombines TRBV27 with TRBJ2-2; 16 nucleotides line up with TRBD2. CDR3 length: 18 residues. CDR1 and CDR2 from the germline V gene are MNHEY and SMNVEV (reference sequence). Trimming removed 0 bases from V and 7 bases from J; junction bases left unmatched: 5. CDR3 DNA sequence: TGTGCCAGCAGTTTATCCGGGACTAGCGGGAGGGCCCGCGGGGAGCTGTTTTTT. As protein: CASSLSGTSGRARGELFF.

The rearrangement joins TRBV27 to TRBJ2-5; D unclear. This CDR3 is built from 13 residues. CDR1 is MNHEY, CDR2 SMNVEV, per germline (reference sequence). Trimming took 6 bases from V and 1 from J, leaving 9 bases between them. In DNA form, the CDR3 reads TGTGCCAGCAGGTTGCGCGGCCAAGAGACCCAGTACTTC. It translates to CASRLRGQETQYF.

The V call is TRBV28, the J call TRBJ2-5; D is perhaps TRBD1 (6 bases). The CDR3 has 13 amino acids. The germline V gene encodes CDR1 MDHEN and CDR2 SYDVKM. Trimming took off 6 bases at V and 1 base at J, with 9 bases between the two ends. CDR3 in DNA: TGTGCCAGCAGACGAGGGGGCCAAGAGACCCAGTACTTC. Encoded protein: CASRRGGQETQYF. Combining the CDR3 with reference TRBV28 and TRBJ2-5 gives the whole variable domain DVKVTQSSRYLVKRTGEKVFLECVQDMDHENMFWYRQDPGLGLRLIYFSYDVKMKEKGDIPEGYSVSREKKERFSLILESASTNQTSMYLCASRRGGQETQYFGPGTRLLVL.

The chain employs TRBV6-1 and TRBJ2-3; no clear D gene. This CDR3 region has 12 residues. Trimming shortened V by 0 bases and J by 7 bases, and 5 bases separated the two germline ends. Germline V gives CDR1 MNHNS, CDR2 SASEGT. In DNA, the CDR3 is TGTGCCAGCAGTGAAGCGAAATATACGCAGTATTTT. Amino acid sequence: CASSEAKYTQYF.

J is TRBJ2-3 and V is TRBV5-6; tentatively, D is TRBD1 (5 bases). CDR3 length: 15 residues. V gave up 4 bases and J gave up 4 bases, with 16 bases separating them. Germline CDR1 is SGHDT and CDR2 is YYEEEE. This CDR3 reads CASSPDPQGADTQYF. The CDR3 DNA follows: TGTGCCAGCAGCCCTGACCCCCAGGGCGCAGATACGCAGTATTTT.

CDR3 nucleotides: TGTGCCAGCAGTCAGACTAGCGGGAGGTCCTACGAGCAGTACTTC. Protein: CASSQTSGRSYEQYF. The V call is TRBV6-6, the J call TRBJ2-7; 13 bases are shared with TRBD2. Germline-derived CDR1 and CDR2 are MNHNY and SVGAGI (reference sequence). V lost 5 bases, J lost 1 base, and 2 bases stayed unmatched. The CDR3 runs 15 residues.

The V call is TRBV6-6, the J call TRBJ2-7, with D unclear. Per germline, CDR1 MNHNY and CDR2 SVGAGI (reference sequence). This CDR3 comprises 16 residues. The V gene lost 2 bases and the J gene lost 2 bases, with 16 bases spanning the gap. CDR3 DNA: TGTGCCAGCAGTTACCTCCGAATGGGTATTACCTACGAGCAGTACTTC. Translation: CASSYLRMGITYEQYF.

The CDR3 nucleotides read TGTGCCAGCAGTCCCTACGGACAGGGGAACACTGAAGCTTTCTTT. Its translation is CASSPYGQGNTEAFF. The chain employs TRBV28 and TRBJ1-1; TRBD1 matches at 8 bases. Trimming removed 5 bases from V and 1 base from J; junction bases left unmatched: 6. The CDR3 is made up of 15 amino acids. Germline-derived CDR1 and CDR2 are MDHEN and SYDVKM.

The table lists this clone with a count of one. V and J are TRBV14 and TRBJ2-7, with TRBD2 matching 9 bases. Per germline, CDR1 SGHDN and CDR2 FVKESK. The length of the CDR3 is 17 residues. The trim removed 4 bases at V and 3 bases at J, leaving 13 bases unmatched. CDR3: CASSPAGASGIYYEQYF. The CDR3 DNA is TGTGCCAGCAGCCCGGCGGGGGCTAGCGGGATATACTACGAGCAGTACTTC. The full variable domain, completed using reference TRBV14 and TRBJ2-7, is EAGVTQFPSHSVIEKGQTVTLRCDPISGHDNLYWYRRVMGKEIKFLLHFVKESKQDESGMPNNRFLAERTGGTYSTLKVQPAELEDSGVYFCASSPAGASGIYYEQYFGPGTRLTVT.

This clone was counted between two and nine times. The chain recombines TRBV4-2 with TRBJ2-5; 10 nucleotides align to TRBD2. The CDR3 spans 15 residues. Losses at the gene ends were 4 bases for V and 2 bases for J; bases not matched to a gene: 4. Germline V lookup: CDR1 LGHNA, CDR2 YNFKEQ. The CDR3 DNA is TGTGCCAGCAGCCTGTCACTAGCGGGGCAAGAGACCCAGTACTTC. Its protein is CASSLSLAGQETQYF.

The sample holds a few counts of this clone. The CDR3 spells CASSLNGQAYEQYF. CDR3 nucleotide sequence: TGTGCCAGCAGTTTAAATGGACAGGCCTACGAGCAGTACTTC. The chain combines TRBV27 with TRBJ2-7; 7 bases match TRBD1. The CDR3 runs 14 residues. Germline lookup yields CDR1 MNHEY and CDR2 SMNVEV (reference sequence). The V gene end was trimmed by 2 bases and the J gene end by 2 bases; junction bases not matched to a gene: 3.

The table lists this clone with a count of one. V is TRBV7-9 and J is TRBJ2-3; possibly TRBD2 for D (6 bases). CDR3 size: 13 residues. CDR1 SEHNR and CDR2 FQNEAQ come from the germline V gene (reference sequence). V gave up 1 base and J gave up 4 bases, with 6 bases separating them. The CDR3 DNA reads TGTGCCAGCAGCTTAGGGGGGGCAGATACGCAGTATTTT. As protein: CASSLGGADTQYF.

The chain links TRBV5-1 to TRBJ2-1, with 11 bases lining up with TRBD2. CDR1 SGHRS and CDR2 YFSETQ come from the germline V gene. The CDR3 length is 15 residues. V trimming: 4 bases; J trimming: 4 bases; junction bases outside the gene matches: 4. The DNA for the CDR3 is TGCGCCAGCAGCACTATAGCGGGAGGGTACAATGAGCAGTTCTTC. Protein product: CASSTIAGGYNEQFF.

The V call is TRBV27, the J call TRBJ2-7; 12 bases are shared with TRBD1. Germline CDR1 and CDR2: MNHEY and SMNVEV (reference sequence). Germline trimming cut 5 bases from V and 4 bases from J; bases unmatched to any gene: 6. The CDR3 is made up of 15 amino acids. CDR3: CASSRKGQGAYEQYF. In DNA, the CDR3 is TGTGCCAGCAGTCGAAAGGGACAGGGGGCGTACGAGCAGTACTTC.

This clone was seen once. The chain joins TRBV4-2 to TRBJ2-5; D uncertain. The ends were cut back, 0 bases at V and 5 bases at J, with 7 bases in the middle. The CDR3 totals 13 residues. CDR1 and CDR2 from the germline V gene are LGHNA and YNFKEQ. CDR3 bases: TGTGCCAGCAGCCAAGAAACGGATGAGACCCAGTACTTC. Protein sequence: CASSQETDETQYF.

The chain uses TRBV20-1 and TRBJ2-1; D is ambiguous. Germline lookup yields CDR1 DFQATT and CDR2 SNEGSKA (reference sequence). CDR3 length equals 11 residues. V lost 7 bases, J lost 10 bases, and 14 bases lay in between. Here the CDR3 DNA reads TGCAGTGGGGAAAAGCTGAAAGAGCAGTTCTTC. Its protein is CSGEKLKEQFF.

This chain links TRBV15 with TRBJ2-1; 11 bases fit TRBD2. The ends lost 3 bases at V and 4 bases at J; junction bases unmatched: 5. The CDR3 runs 16 residues. Germline CDR1 reads LNHNV; CDR2 reads YYDKDF (reference sequence). This CDR3 is CATSRILAGGYNEQFF. CDR3 DNA sequence: TGTGCCACCAGCAGGATCCTAGCGGGAGGTTACAATGAGCAGTTCTTC.

This clone occurred once. The chain links TRBV2 to TRBJ1-5; a weak D match, TRBD1 (5 bases). The V gene's germline CDR1 is SNHLY and CDR2 FYNNEI. V lost 10 bases and J lost 7, with 17 bases in between. This CDR3 has 13 amino acids. The CDR3 DNA reads TGTGCCACCGACCTCGAACGGGGGCAGCCCCAGCATTTT. Residues: CATDLERGQPQHF.